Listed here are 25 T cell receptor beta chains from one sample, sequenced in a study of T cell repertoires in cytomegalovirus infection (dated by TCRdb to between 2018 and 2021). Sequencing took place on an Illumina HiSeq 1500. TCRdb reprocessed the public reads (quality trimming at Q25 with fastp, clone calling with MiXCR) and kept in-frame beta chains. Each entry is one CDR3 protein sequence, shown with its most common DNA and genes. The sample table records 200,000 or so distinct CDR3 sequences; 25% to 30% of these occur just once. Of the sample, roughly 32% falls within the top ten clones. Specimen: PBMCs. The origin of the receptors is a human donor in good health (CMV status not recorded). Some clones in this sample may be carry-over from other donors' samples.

CDR3 amino acids: CSAPRDVNTEAFF. The CDR3 nucleotides are TGCAGTGCGCCGCGTGATGTGAACACTGAAGCTTTCTTT. The V gene is TRBV20-1, the J gene TRBJ1-1; D not resolved. Per the germline V gene, CDR1 is DFQATT and CDR2 is SNEGSKA (reference sequence). This CDR3 region has 13 residues. The V end was cut by 6 bases, the J end by 0 bases, with 11 bases between.

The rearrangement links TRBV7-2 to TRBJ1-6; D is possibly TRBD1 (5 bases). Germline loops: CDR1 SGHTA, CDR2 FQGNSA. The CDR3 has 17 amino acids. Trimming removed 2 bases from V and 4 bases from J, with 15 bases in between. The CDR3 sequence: CASSLLGRAEYNSPLHF. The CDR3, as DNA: TGTGCCAGCAGCTTACTTGGCAGGGCTGAATATAATTCACCCCTCCACTTT.

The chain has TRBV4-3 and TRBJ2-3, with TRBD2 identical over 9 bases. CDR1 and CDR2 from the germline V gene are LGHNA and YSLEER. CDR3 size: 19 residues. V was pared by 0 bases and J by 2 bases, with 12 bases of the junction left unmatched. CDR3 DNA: TGCGCCAGCAGCCAAGATCTTCCGGCTAGCGGGGCCGACACAGATACGCAGTATTTT. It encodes CASSQDLPASGADTDTQYF.

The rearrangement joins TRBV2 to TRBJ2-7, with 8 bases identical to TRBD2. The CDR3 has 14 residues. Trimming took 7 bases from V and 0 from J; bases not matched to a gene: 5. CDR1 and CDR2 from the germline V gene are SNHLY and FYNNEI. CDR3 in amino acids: CASNRLANSYEQYF. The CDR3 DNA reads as TGTGCCAGCAACCGACTAGCGAACTCCTACGAGCAGTACTTC.

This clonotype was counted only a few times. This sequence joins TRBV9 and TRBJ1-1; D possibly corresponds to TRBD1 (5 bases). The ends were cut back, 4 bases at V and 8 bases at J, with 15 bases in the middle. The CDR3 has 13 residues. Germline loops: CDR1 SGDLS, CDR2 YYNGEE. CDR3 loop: CASSPLPGPEAFF. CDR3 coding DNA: TGTGCCAGCAGCCCGCTTCCGGGACCCGAAGCTTTCTTT.

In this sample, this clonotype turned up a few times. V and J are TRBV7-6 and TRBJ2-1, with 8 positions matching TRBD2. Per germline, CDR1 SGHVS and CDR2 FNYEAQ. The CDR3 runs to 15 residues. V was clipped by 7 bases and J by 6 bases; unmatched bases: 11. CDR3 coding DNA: TGTGCCAGCACCCGAGAGGGCGGGGGGTTCAATGAGCAGTTCTTC. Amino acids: CASTREGGGFNEQFF.

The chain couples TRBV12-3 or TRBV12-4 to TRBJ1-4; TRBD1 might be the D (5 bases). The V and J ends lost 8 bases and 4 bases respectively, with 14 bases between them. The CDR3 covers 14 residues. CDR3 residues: CASHGGPLNEKLFF. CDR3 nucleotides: TGTGCCAGCCATGGGGGTCCGCTTAATGAAAAACTGTTTTTT.

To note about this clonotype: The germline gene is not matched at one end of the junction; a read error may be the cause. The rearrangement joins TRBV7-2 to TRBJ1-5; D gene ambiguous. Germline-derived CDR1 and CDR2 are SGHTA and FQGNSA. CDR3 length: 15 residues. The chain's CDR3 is CASSRSLNSNQPQHF. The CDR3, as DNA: TGTGCCAGCAGCCGATCATTAAATAGCAATCAGCCCCAGCACTTT.

The DNA of the CDR3 is TGTGCCAGCTCCTTAGCCGGGGTGATGAACACTGAAGCTTTCTTT. Translation: CASSLAGVMNTEAFF. The chain joins TRBV7-2 to TRBJ1-1; D remains unclear. The ends were cut back, 8 bases at V and 0 bases at J, with 16 bases in the middle. CDR1 is SGHTA, CDR2 FQGNSA, per germline. This CDR3 contains 15 residues.

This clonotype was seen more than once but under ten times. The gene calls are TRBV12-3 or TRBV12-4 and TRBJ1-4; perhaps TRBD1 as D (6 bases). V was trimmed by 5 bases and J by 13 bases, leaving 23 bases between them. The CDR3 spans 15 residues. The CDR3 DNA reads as TGTGCCAGCAGTCGTCCAGGGGAAGGGGGTCCGGCACTGTTTTTT. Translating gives CASSRPGEGGPALFF.

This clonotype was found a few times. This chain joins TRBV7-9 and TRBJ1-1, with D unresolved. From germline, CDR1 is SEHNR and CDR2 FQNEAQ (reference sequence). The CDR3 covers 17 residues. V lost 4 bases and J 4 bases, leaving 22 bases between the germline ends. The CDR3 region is CASSSSAREGPTTEAFF. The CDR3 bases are TGTGCCAGCAGCTCGTCTGCGCGGGAGGGTCCGACCACTGAAGCTTTCTTT.

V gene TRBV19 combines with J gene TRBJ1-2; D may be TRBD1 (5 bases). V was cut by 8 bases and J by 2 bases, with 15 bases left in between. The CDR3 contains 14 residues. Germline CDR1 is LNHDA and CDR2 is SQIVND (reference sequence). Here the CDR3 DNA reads TGTGCCAGTTCCCCAGGGCCTGGGAACTATGGCTACACCTTC. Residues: CASSPGPGNYGYTF.

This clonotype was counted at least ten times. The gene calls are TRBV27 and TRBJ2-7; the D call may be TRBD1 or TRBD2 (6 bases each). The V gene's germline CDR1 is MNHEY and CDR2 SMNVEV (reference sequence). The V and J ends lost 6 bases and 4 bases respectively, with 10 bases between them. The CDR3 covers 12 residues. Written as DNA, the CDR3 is TGTGCCAGCAGGGGGGGCTATTACGAGCAGTACTTC. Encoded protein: CASRGGYYEQYF.

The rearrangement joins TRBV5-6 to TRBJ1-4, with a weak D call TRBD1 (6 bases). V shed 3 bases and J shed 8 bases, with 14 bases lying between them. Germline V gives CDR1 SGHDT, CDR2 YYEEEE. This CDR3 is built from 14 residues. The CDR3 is CASSYTGLNEKLFF. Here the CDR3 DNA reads TGTGCCAGCAGCTATACAGGGCTAAACGAAAAACTGTTTTTT.

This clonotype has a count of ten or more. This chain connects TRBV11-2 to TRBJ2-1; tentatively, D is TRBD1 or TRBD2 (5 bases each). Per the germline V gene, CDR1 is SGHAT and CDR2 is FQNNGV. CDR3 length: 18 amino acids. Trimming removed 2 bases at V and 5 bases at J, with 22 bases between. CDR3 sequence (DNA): TGTGCCAGCAGCTTAAGTGACTTCCTGGGGCTAGCTGACAATGAGCAGTTCTTC. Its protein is CASSLSDFLGLADNEQFF.

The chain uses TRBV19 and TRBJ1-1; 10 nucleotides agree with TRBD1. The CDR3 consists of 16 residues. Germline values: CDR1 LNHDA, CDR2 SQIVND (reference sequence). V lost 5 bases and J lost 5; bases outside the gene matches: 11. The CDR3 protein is CASSWATGGRGTEAFF. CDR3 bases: TGTGCCAGTAGTTGGGCGACAGGGGGCAGGGGGACTGAAGCTTTCTTT.

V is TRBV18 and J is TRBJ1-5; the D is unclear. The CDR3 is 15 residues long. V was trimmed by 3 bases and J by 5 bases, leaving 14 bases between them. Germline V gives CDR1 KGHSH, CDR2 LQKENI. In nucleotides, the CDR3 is TGTGCCAGCTCACCGGCGACGGGTACGGATCAGCCCCAGCATTTT. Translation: CASSPATGTDQPQHF. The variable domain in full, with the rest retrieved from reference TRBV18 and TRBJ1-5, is NAGVMQNPRHLVRRRGQEARLRCSPMKGHSHVYWYRQLPEEGLKFMVYLQKENIIDESGMPKERFSAEFPKEGPSILRIQQVVRGDSAAYFCASSPATGTDQPQHFGDGTRLSIL.

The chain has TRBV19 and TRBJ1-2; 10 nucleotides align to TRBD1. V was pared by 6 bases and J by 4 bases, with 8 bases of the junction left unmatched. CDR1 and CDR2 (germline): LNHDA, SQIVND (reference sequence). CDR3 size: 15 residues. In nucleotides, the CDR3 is TGTGCCAGTAGCTCCGCGGGACAGGGGTTCTATGGCTACACCTTC. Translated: CASSSAGQGFYGYTF.

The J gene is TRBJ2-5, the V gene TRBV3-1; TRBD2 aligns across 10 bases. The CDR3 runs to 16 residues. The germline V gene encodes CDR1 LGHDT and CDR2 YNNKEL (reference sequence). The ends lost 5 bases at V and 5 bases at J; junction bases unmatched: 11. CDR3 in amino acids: CASSALLAGMTETQYF. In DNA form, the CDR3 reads TGTGCCAGCAGCGCATTACTAGCGGGGATGACGGAGACCCAGTACTTC.

CDR3 loop: CASSLTPSGATDTQYF. The CDR3 DNA reads TGTGCCAGCAGCTTAACTCCTAGCGGGGCTACAGATACGCAGTATTTT. The V call is TRBV7-3, the J call TRBJ2-3, with 9 bases aligning to TRBD2. This CDR3 region has 16 residues. V was pared by 0 bases and J by 3 bases, with 4 bases of the junction left unmatched. The germline gives CDR1 SGHTA, CDR2 FQGTGA.

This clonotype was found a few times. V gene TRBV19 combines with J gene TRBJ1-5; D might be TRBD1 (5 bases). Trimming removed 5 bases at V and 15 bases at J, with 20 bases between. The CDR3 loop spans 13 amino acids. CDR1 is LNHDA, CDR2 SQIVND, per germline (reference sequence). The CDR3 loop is CASSAYPRDPRHF. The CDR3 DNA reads TGTGCCAGTAGTGCCTACCCTCGGGACCCTCGGCATTTT.

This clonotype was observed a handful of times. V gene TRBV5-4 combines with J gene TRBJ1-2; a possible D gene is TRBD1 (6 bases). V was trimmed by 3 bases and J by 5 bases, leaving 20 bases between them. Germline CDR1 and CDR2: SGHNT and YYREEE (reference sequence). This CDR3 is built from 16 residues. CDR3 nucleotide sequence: TGTGCCAGCAGCTCCCCGAGGGACACCTTCTCATATGGCTACACCTTC. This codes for CASSSPRDTFSYGYTF.

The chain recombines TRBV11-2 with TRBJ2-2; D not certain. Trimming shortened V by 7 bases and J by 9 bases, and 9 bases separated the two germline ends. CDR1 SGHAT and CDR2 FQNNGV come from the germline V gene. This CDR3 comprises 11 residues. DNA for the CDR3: TGTGCCAGCACCGTCAGCAGGGAGCTGTTTTTT. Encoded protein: CASTVSRELFF.

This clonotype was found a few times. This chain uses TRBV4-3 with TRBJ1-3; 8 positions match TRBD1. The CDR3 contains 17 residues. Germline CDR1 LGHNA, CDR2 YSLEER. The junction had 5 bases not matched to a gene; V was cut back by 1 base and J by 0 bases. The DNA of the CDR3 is TGCGCCAGCAGCCAAGCCGGGACAGGAATCTCTGGAAACACCATATATTTT. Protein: CASSQAGTGISGNTIYF.

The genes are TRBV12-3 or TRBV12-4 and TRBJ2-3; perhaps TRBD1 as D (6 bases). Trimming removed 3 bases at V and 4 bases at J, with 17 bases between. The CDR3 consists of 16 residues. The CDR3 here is CASSFQPVQGPDTQYF. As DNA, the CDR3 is TGTGCCAGCAGTTTTCAACCCGTACAGGGTCCAGATACGCAGTATTTT.